Presented here are 5 T cell receptor beta chains from one specimen sequenced in a study of a mutant IDH1 vaccine in newly diagnosed glioma. Method: immunoSEQ multiplex PCR; TCRdb's copy keeps in-frame clones and lacks some. This sample has fewer than 100,000 clones, with roughly 90% found just once. Documented time point: baseline, week 1 (first vaccination visit). Treatment of the sample: pre-vaccination baseline after standard-of-care therapy. The material was PBMCs, obtained from a glioma patient treated with radiotherapy, temozolomide or both. These receptors were obtained from a woman between 45 and 60 years old with glioma.

The V call is TRBV6-6, the J call TRBJ2-5; no reliable D call. Between the trimmed V and J ends, which lost 0 bases and 3 bases, there was a span of 14 bases. This CDR3 has 16 residues. Germline V gives CDR1 MNHNY, CDR2 SVGAGI (reference sequence). CDR3 sequence (DNA): TGTGCCAGCAGTTACTCACCCACTGCGGCTGAAGAGACCCAGTACTTC. Its translation: CASSYSPTAAEETQYF.

The V gene is TRBV5-1, the J gene TRBJ2-5, with TRBD2 matching 8 bases. Trimming at V came to 3 bases and at J to 4 bases, leaving 5 bases not matched to a gene. CDR1 SGHRS and CDR2 YFSETQ come from the germline V gene. The CDR3 covers 14 residues. The CDR3 DNA follows: TGCGCCAGCAGCTCCGGGCTAGCGGGAGAGACCCAGTACTTC. Encoded protein: CASSSGLAGETQYF.

J is TRBJ1-6 and V is TRBV28, with D possibly TRBD1 on 6 matching bases. V was clipped by 6 bases and J by 7 bases, with 16 bases between them. CDR3 size: 15 residues. Germline V gene lookup returns CDR1 MDHEN and CDR2 SYDVKM. CDR3 protein: CASSPVRGGNSPLHF. In DNA, the CDR3 is TGTGCCAGCAGCCCAGTTAGGGGGGGAAATTCACCCCTCCACTTT.

The chain joins TRBV28 to TRBJ1-4; maybe TRBD1 (6 bases). V dropped 5 bases and J dropped 8 bases, with 15 bases sitting between them. The CDR3 runs to 14 residues. In germline, CDR1 is MDHEN, CDR2 SYDVKM. As DNA, the CDR3 is TGTGCCAGCAGTCTTCACAGGGCCGGAGAAAAACTGTTTTTT. Translation gives CASSLHRAGEKLFF.

The chain links TRBV4-2 to TRBJ2-7; 9 bases fit TRBD1. The CDR3 is made up of 15 amino acids. CDR1 and CDR2 from the germline V gene are LGHNA and YNFKEQ. Trimming removed 3 bases from V and 2 bases from J; junction bases left unmatched: 5. The CDR3 spells CASSHAGQGTYEQYF. CDR3 in DNA: TGTGCCAGCAGCCATGCGGGACAGGGCACCTACGAGCAGTACTTC.